A single sample is the source of the 27 T cell receptor beta chains below, sequenced in a study of cytomegalovirus exposure and HLA in healthy donors. In the PCR, 60 Vbeta and 13 Jbeta primers were used. Method: immunoSEQ multiplex PCR; TCRdb's copy keeps in-frame clones and lacks some. The table shows 85,000 to 100,000 clones, with about four fifths occurring only once. Sequences were obtained from PBMCs. These receptors were obtained from a woman between 40 and 50 years old in good health and CMV-seropositive.

The chain links TRBV6-6 to TRBJ1-2, with 10 nucleotides matching TRBD1. The CDR3 spans 14 residues. Germline CDR1 MNHNY, CDR2 SVGAGI (reference sequence). Trimming cost V 6 bases and J 6 bases; bases outside gene matches: 7. The CDR3 DNA is TGTGCCAGCAGCAGACAGGGGGCCTTGGATGGCTACACCTTC. Its protein product is CASSRQGALDGYTF.

This chain connects TRBV5-4 to TRBJ2-7, with TRBD2 matching 8 bases. J gave up 6 bases and V 2 bases, and 13 bases lay outside the gene matches. The CDR3 totals 16 residues. Germline-derived CDR1 and CDR2 are SGHNT and YYREEE (reference sequence). The CDR3 loop reads CASSLRAGAGVAEQYF. DNA for the CDR3: TGTGCCAGCAGCTTAAGAGCGGGAGCCGGGGTAGCCGAGCAGTACTTC.

The chain combines TRBV7-3 with TRBJ2-3; D is uncertain. Germline-derived CDR1 and CDR2 are SGHTA and FQGTGA. The germline V and J ends were trimmed by 5 bases and 6 bases, with 12 bases remaining between them. The length of the CDR3 is 13 residues. The CDR3: CASSPSESDTQYF. The DNA for the CDR3 is TGTGCCAGCAGCCCCTCCGAGTCTGATACGCAGTATTTT.

The chain links TRBV27 to TRBJ1-2, with D possibly being TRBD1 (6 bases). V was pared by 10 bases and J by 6 bases, with 15 bases between. Germline V CDR1 and CDR2: MNHEY, SMNVEV (reference sequence). CDR3 size: 12 residues. The DNA for the CDR3 is TGTGCCACCAAAAGGGCAGGGGATGGCTACACCTTC. Protein: CATKRAGDGYTF.

This chain connects TRBV7-9 to TRBJ1-1; D is unresolved. The ends were cut back, 1 base at V and 8 bases at J, with 14 bases in the middle. This CDR3 comprises 14 residues. Germline V gene lookup returns CDR1 SEHNR and CDR2 FQNEAQ (reference sequence). DNA of the CDR3: TGTGCCAGCAGCTTAGAAGTAAATAGAGGCGAAGCTTTCTTT. Encoded protein: CASSLEVNRGEAFF.

This chain joins TRBV25-1 and TRBJ2-3, with D unresolved. Between the trimmed V and J ends, which lost 5 bases and 6 bases, there was a span of 9 bases. This CDR3 has 12 residues. Germline CDR1 reads MGHDK; CDR2 reads SYGVNS. CDR3 protein: CASSNSTDTQYF. The DNA of the CDR3 is TGTGCCAGCAGTAACAGTACGGATACGCAGTATTTT.

The chain combines TRBV18 with TRBJ1-4, with 7 bases that match TRBD1. CDR1 and CDR2 from the germline V gene are KGHSH and LQKENI. This CDR3 has 15 residues. Losses at the gene ends were 3 bases for V and 10 bases for J; bases not matched to a gene: 11. Here the CDR3 DNA reads TGTGCCAGCTCACCCGAGGGGGCTTATTTAGGAAAACTGTTTTTT. It encodes CASSPEGAYLGKLFF.

V usage is TRBV7-9 and J usage is TRBJ2-1; D not certain. The germline V gene has CDR1 SEHNR and CDR2 FQNEAQ (reference sequence). The V end lost 0 bases, the J end lost 8 bases, and 11 bases lay between the germline ends. The CDR3 is 14 residues long. The CDR3 here is CASSLASGFDEQFF. The CDR3 DNA reads TGTGCCAGCAGCTTAGCATCCGGGTTTGATGAGCAGTTCTTC.

The V and J genes are TRBV19 and TRBJ2-7, with D hard to call. The CDR3 totals 15 residues. Germline V CDR1 and CDR2: LNHDA, SQIVND (reference sequence). V was trimmed by 10 bases and J by 4 bases, leaving 23 bases between them. The CDR3 DNA reads TGTGCCACCCCGGAGCGTCACTCCCGTCCGTACGAGCAGTACTTC. Translating it yields CATPERHSRPYEQYF.

The CDR3 DNA reads as TGTGCCAGCAACCAGGGACTGTTCTACGAGCAGTACTTC. Encoded protein: CASNQGLFYEQYF. The chain links TRBV14 to TRBJ2-7, with D perhaps matching TRBD2 (6 bases). Between the trimmed V and J ends, which lost 7 bases and 3 bases, there was a span of 13 bases. The germline CDR1 and CDR2 sequences are SGHDN and FVKESK. This CDR3 has 13 amino acids.

The chain employs TRBV12-5 and TRBJ2-3; a possible D gene is TRBD2 (6 bases). This CDR3 is 14 amino acids long. Trimming pared 6 bases from V and 5 bases from J, leaving 15 bases between. Germline V gene lookup returns CDR1 LGHNT and CDR2 FRNRAP. In nucleotides, the CDR3 is TGTGCTAGTGGCACTCGCGGGCGGGAAGATACGCAGTATTTT. This gives the protein CASGTRGREDTQYF.

V and J are TRBV5-6 and TRBJ2-5; 9 bases are a match to TRBD2. J gave up 0 bases and V 0 bases, and 12 bases lay outside the gene matches. The CDR3 extends over 19 amino acids. CDR1 and CDR2 (germline): SGHDT, YYEEEE. The CDR3 spells CASSLASASGAPYQETQYF. The CDR3 nucleotides read TGTGCCAGCAGCTTGGCCAGTGCTAGCGGGGCCCCGTACCAAGAGACCCAGTACTTC.

The V gene is TRBV5-1, the J gene TRBJ2-3, with 13 positions matching TRBD2. Trimming took 4 bases from V and 6 from J; bases not matched to a gene: 8. This CDR3 has 16 amino acids. Germline assignment: CDR1 SGHRS and CDR2 YFSETQ. The chain's CDR3 is CASSDGLAGESDTQYF. In DNA, the CDR3 is TGCGCCAGCAGCGATGGACTAGCGGGAGAATCGGATACGCAGTATTTT.

CDR3 sequence reads: CASSLGPSGSYEQFF. As DNA, the CDR3 is TGCGCCAGCAGCTTGGGCCCTAGCGGGAGTTATGAGCAGTTCTTC. J is TRBJ2-1 and V is TRBV5-1, with 10 bases that match TRBD2. This CDR3 is built from 15 residues. V lost 0 bases and J lost 8; bases outside the gene matches: 5. The germline gives CDR1 SGHRS, CDR2 YFSETQ.

This clone showed up just once. The rearrangement joins TRBV6-5 to TRBJ2-7, with D tentatively TRBD1 (6 bases). CDR1 is MNHEY, CDR2 SVGAGI, per germline. V lost 5 bases and J 5 bases, leaving 13 bases between the germline ends. CDR3 length: 13 amino acids. CDR3 nucleotides: TGTGCCAGCAGTACCCGACAGGTTGACGAGCAGTACTTC. This gives the protein CASSTRQVDEQYF.

CDR3 bases: TGTGCCAGCAGCGTAGCTATTAGCGGGAGATATACCGGGGAGCTGTTTTTT. Translating it yields CASSVAISGRYTGELFF. The rearrangement joins TRBV9 to TRBJ2-2; TRBD2 aligns across 9 bases. The length of the CDR3 is 17 residues. Trimming removed 0 bases from V and 5 bases from J; junction bases left unmatched: 8. Germline V gene sequence: CDR1 SGDLS, CDR2 YYNGEE.

This chain joins TRBV10-3 and TRBJ2-5, with 12 positions matching TRBD2. The J call is uncertain, as TRBJ2-7 better fits the DNA end. The germline V gene has CDR1 ENHRY and CDR2 SYGVKD. This CDR3 is built from 13 residues. The CDR3 DNA sequence: TGTGCCACCATGACTAGCGGGAGCTACGAGCAGTACTTC. Its protein product is CATMTSGSYEQYF.

J is TRBJ1-5 and V is TRBV27; the D gene is possibly TRBD1 (5 bases). CDR1 MNHEY and CDR2 SMNVEV come from the germline V gene (reference sequence). The CDR3 has 9 residues. Trimming shortened V by 6 bases and J by 13 bases, and 7 bases separated the two germline ends. For the CDR3, the DNA is TGTGCCAGCAGCAGACAGCAGCATTTT. Translation gives CASSRQQHF.

This chain links TRBV5-1 with TRBJ2-3; TRBD1 matches at 9 bases. Germline CDR1 is SGHRS and CDR2 is YFSETQ. The V gene end was trimmed by 0 bases and the J gene end by 4 bases; junction bases not matched to a gene: 3. This CDR3 has 15 amino acids. The CDR3 sequence is CASSLAGQGADTQYF. CDR3 coding DNA: TGCGCCAGCAGCTTGGCGGGACAGGGTGCAGATACGCAGTATTTT.

The chain links TRBV27 to TRBJ2-1; perhaps TRBD2 as D (6 bases). Germline-derived CDR1 and CDR2 are MNHEY and SMNVEV (reference sequence). Trimming left V 7 bases short and J 0 bases short, with 13 bases between. The CDR3 consists of 15 residues. This CDR3 reads CASKPSDSSYNEQFF. The CDR3 DNA follows: TGTGCCAGCAAACCTAGCGATAGCTCCTACAATGAGCAGTTCTTC.

The chain combines TRBV7-3 with TRBJ2-3, with a tentative D call TRBD2 (6 bases). The CDR3 totals 13 residues. Germline V gene data show CDR1 as SGHTA and CDR2 as FQGTGA. Trimming shortened V by 3 bases and J by 6 bases, and 10 bases separated the two germline ends. The CDR3 sequence is CASSFSGGDTQYF. For the CDR3, the DNA is TGTGCCAGCAGCTTCTCTGGGGGGGATACGCAGTATTTT.

The genes are TRBV6-6 and TRBJ2-7, with D possibly being TRBD2 (5 bases). This CDR3 has 13 amino acids. The germline V gene encodes CDR1 MNHNY and CDR2 SVGAGI (reference sequence). The germline V and J ends were trimmed by 6 bases and 2 bases, with 11 bases remaining between them. The CDR3 DNA reads TGTGCCAGCAGACCCGGGATAACCTACGAGCAGTACTTC. Its protein is CASRPGITYEQYF.

The chain combines TRBV28 with TRBJ2-7, with TRBD2 matching over 9 bases. The CDR3 is made up of 13 amino acids. Germline assignment: CDR1 MDHEN and CDR2 SYDVKM. J was trimmed by 0 bases and V by 9 bases; bases with no gene match: 3. CDR3 bases: TGTGCCAGTCATAGCGGGAGCTCCTACGAGCAGTACTTC. Amino acid sequence: CASHSGSSYEQYF.

The V gene is TRBV15, the J gene TRBJ2-5, with unresolved D. CDR3 size: 13 residues. Per germline, CDR1 LNHNV and CDR2 YYDKDF (reference sequence). V was cut by 1 base and J by 3 bases, with 6 bases left in between. DNA of the CDR3: TGTGCCACCAGCAGAGTCACAGAAGAGACCCAGTACTTC. This gives the protein CATSRVTEETQYF.

This chain links TRBV27 with TRBJ2-7, with D possibly matching TRBD1 (6 bases). This CDR3 has 13 amino acids. V shed 6 bases and J shed 6 bases, with 15 bases lying between them. The germline V gene has CDR1 MNHEY and CDR2 SMNVEV (reference sequence). The CDR3 nucleotides read TGTGCCAGCAGCCGGGACACAAGCGGCGAGCAGTACTTC. It translates to CASSRDTSGEQYF.

The CDR3 here is CASSLASDRGWVYEQYF. CDR3 DNA sequence: TGTGCCAGCAGCTTAGCGAGTGACAGGGGGTGGGTCTACGAGCAGTACTTC. The chain recombines TRBV7-4 with TRBJ2-7; 9 bases line up with TRBD1. The V gene end was trimmed by 0 bases and the J gene end by 3 bases; junction bases not matched to a gene: 9. Germline values: CDR1 SGHVT, CDR2 SQSDAQ. The CDR3 consists of 17 residues.

Only one count was recorded for this clone. V usage is TRBV11-2 and J usage is TRBJ2-3; D remains unclear. CDR3 length: 15 amino acids. Per germline, CDR1 SGHAT and CDR2 FQNNGV. V lost 0 bases and J 0 bases, leaving 7 bases between the germline ends. The CDR3 loop is CASSLDGASTDTQYF. The CDR3 DNA reads TGTGCCAGCAGCTTAGACGGAGCTAGCACAGATACGCAGTATTTT.